This T cell receptor (beta chain) was identified during a study of glioma-infiltrating T cells after dendritic cell vaccination. At the level of the study: Dendritic cells derived from monocytes and pulsed with autologous tumor lysate formed the vaccine.

The V end was cut by 6 bases, the J end by 6 bases, with 18 bases between. The CDR3 has 14 amino acids. Germline lookup yields CDR1 LNHDA and CDR2 SQIVND (reference sequence). Time point specified: after dendritic cell vaccination, including at tumor progression/relapse. The method was immunoSEQ multiplex PCR; TCRdb's version includes in-frame clones alone and lacks a portion of them. The sample consists of about 50,000 clones, 75% to 90% of them appearing once. The chain employs TRBV19 and TRBJ2-7; no clear D. The clonotype was recovered from a human donor with glioblastoma. The sample consisted of blood, taken after dendritic cell vaccination. Here the CDR3 DNA reads TGTGCCAGTAGACTGAGCACCACCACCCTCGAGCAGTACTTC. This encodes CASRLSTTTLEQYF.